Reported below is one TCR beta chain. Its target is unknown. Being one base from a much bigger clone, this may be a read error. These data come from a study of circulating CD8 cells and anti-PD-1 response in melanoma. Study observations and caveats: A small cohort with few responders supplied the baseline and M1 comparisons. Under 8% of TRB clonotypes were shared between subsets at M1. Patients included both untreated and previously treated individuals. PD-1 and DPOS subsets showed similar, higher clonality than DNEG.

Using approximately 15 ng of total RNA, TCR libraries were made with the QIAseq Immune Repertoire TCR panel. Each CDR3 protein gets one entry after TCRdb re-called the reads with MiXCR. The profile shows approximately 1,200 distinct CDR3 sequences, around 8.9% of them singletons. The CDR3 spans 13 residues. Germline V CDR1 and CDR2: SQVTM, ANQGSEA. Sorting of live CD3+CD8+TCRalphabeta+ cells by PD-1 and/or TIGIT gave four subsets. The chain joins TRBV29-1 to TRBJ1-1; D is ambiguous. Material: CD8+ T cells from PBMCs, obtained at baseline or after one month of anti-PD-1 therapy (not recorded which). The clonotype originates from a human donor with melanoma. CDR3 nucleotide sequence: TGCAGCGTTAGGGCCTGGGAGAACACTGAAGCTCTCTTT. Translating gives CSVRAWENTEALF.